These T cell receptor beta chains were read from a single sample in a study of T cell repertoires in cytomegalovirus infection. Each CDR3 protein is one row after TCRdb ran MiXCR on the reads. The sample carries around 330,000 distinct CDR3 sequences, around a sixth recorded once. Source material: PBMCs. The receptor source for this set is a human donor in good health (CMV status not recorded). Some clones in this sample may be carry-over from other donors' samples. Both conserved end residues are part of each CDR3. The order of the fields is J gene, clone size, D gene, V gene, CDR3 DNA, CDR3 protein. The D gene is left open where the match is weak. Clone size is shown for a subset of rows, as once, few, many or a class of expanded clone.

TRBJ1-1 | - | TRBD1 | TRBV5-1 | TGCGCCAGCAGGTTCCCGAGGGGGCTGGTATGCCGTCAGGCTTTCTTT | CASRFPRGLVCRQAFF
TRBJ1-4 | few | - | TRBV12-3/TRBV12-4 | TGTGCCAGCAGTTTATCGGCCGAACCGGGGTTTTTT | CASSLSAEPGFF
TRBJ1-1 | many | - | TRBV6-1 | TGTGCCAGCAGTGAAGAACAGGAGAACACTGAAGCTTTCTTT | CASSEEQENTEAFF
TRBJ1-1 | - | - | TRBV10-3 | TGTGCCATCAGAACAGGGAAGAACACTGAAGCTTTCTTT | CAIRTGKNTEAFF
TRBJ1-2 | - | TRBD1 | TRBV12-3/TRBV12-4 | TGTGCCAGCAGGGACAGGACACTCAACTATGGCTACACCTTC | CASRDRTLNYGYTF
TRBJ2-3 | many | - | TRBV20-1 | TGCAGTGCTATTCCGGGAACGGAGACAGATACGCAGTATTTT | CSAIPGTETDTQYF
TRBJ1-6 | few | - | TRBV28 | TGTGCCAGCAGTTTCGTACGGCGCTCACCCCTCCACTTT | CASSFVRRSPLHF
TRBJ2-7 | few | - | TRBV15 | TGTGCCACCAGCAGAGATGGAGAGGGAGGATCTTACAACGAGCAGTACTTC | CATSRDGEGGSYNEQYF
TRBJ1-1 | few | - | TRBV6-1 | TGTGCCAGCAGTCCTCGGCAGAGTGAAGCTTTCTTT | CASSPRQSEAFF
TRBJ2-5 | many | TRBD1 | TRBV7-2 | TGTGCCAGCAGCTTAAAGCTGGCAGGGGGCACAGAGACCCAGTACTTC | CASSLKLAGGTETQYF
TRBJ2-5 | - | TRBD2 | TRBV20-1 | TGCAGTGCTAGAGATCTCGGGGGGGACCAAGAGACCCAGTACTTC | CSARDLGGDQETQYF
TRBJ1-4 | many | - | TRBV12-3/TRBV12-4 | TGTGCCAGCAGTTTGGGACTGATGAATGAAAAACTGTTTTTT | CASSLGLMNEKLFF
TRBJ2-7 | many | TRBD2 | TRBV28 | TGTGCCAGCAGTAGGACTAGAGGAGAGCAGTACTTC | CASSRTRGEQYF
TRBJ1-1 | many | - | TRBV7-3 | TGTGCCAGCAGCTTGGGCCCAAATATGAACACTGAAGCTTTCTTT | CASSLGPNMNTEAFF
TRBJ1-1 | many | - | TRBV6-4 | TGTGCCAGCAGTGACTCGTCAAAGGTGAGGACCGAAAGGCCCGTGAACACTGAAGCTTTCTTT | CASSDSSKVRTERPVNTEAFF
TRBJ1-2 | - | - | TRBV29-1 | TGCAGCGTTGAAGATGAGGCAGGCCTTAACTATGGCTACACCTTC | CSVEDEAGLNYGYTF
TRBJ2-3 | many | TRBD1 | TRBV7-3 | TGTGCCAGCAGCGTGGGGACAGGGGGTACAGATACGCAGTATTTT | CASSVGTGGTDTQYF
TRBJ1-3 | many | - | TRBV7-2 | TGTGCCAGCAGAAGAACGGTACAGGACAGCTCTGGAAACACCATATATTTT | CASRRTVQDSSGNTIYF
TRBJ1-2 | - | TRBD1 | TRBV7-6 | TGTGCCAGCAGCTTAGAAGCCGGGACAGGGAACTATGGCTACACCTTC | CASSLEAGTGNYGYTF
TRBJ1-1 | few | - | TRBV19 | TGTGCCAGTGGAAACCAGATAATGGGGAACACTGAAGCTTTCTTT | CASGNQIMGNTEAFF
TRBJ1-5 | - | TRBD1 | TRBV10-3 | TGTGCCATCAGTGAGCCGGGACAGCAGCCCCAGCATTTT | CAISEPGQQPQHF
TRBJ1-1 | - | - | TRBV5-4 | TGTGCCAGCAGCTTGGCGACGATGAACACTGAAGCTTTCTTT | CASSLATMNTEAFF
TRBJ2-7 | few | - | TRBV7-2 | TGTGCCAGCAGCTTAGGGGGCCGGGAGTCCTACGAGCAGTACTTC | CASSLGGRESYEQYF
TRBJ1-2 | - | - | TRBV28 | TGTGCCAGCAGTTCCCAGGGTCCCTATGGCTACACCTTC | CASSSQGPYGYTF
TRBJ2-5 | few | - | TRBV20-1 | TGCAGTGCTAGAACCCAGCCCCAAGAGACCCAGTACTTC | CSARTQPQETQYF
TRBJ1-6 | few | TRBD1 | TRBV10-3 | TGTGCCATCAGTGAATCGGGACAGGGGGATTCACCCCTCCACTTT | CAISESGQGDSPLHF
TRBJ1-6 | many | - | TRBV25-1 | TGTGCCAGCAGTGAATATGGCGGCTTCAATTCACCCCTCCACTTT | CASSEYGGFNSPLHF
TRBJ1-1 | - | - | TRBV13 | TGTGCCAGCAGCGAACGGCAGGGGAGGGGAATGAACACTGAAGCTTTCTTT | CASSERQGRGMNTEAFF
TRBJ2-1 | few | TRBD1 | TRBV20-1 | TGCAGTGCTAGAGGACAGGGGTTACCCAATGAGCAGTTCTTC | CSARGQGLPNEQFF
TRBJ2-1 | - | TRBD2 | TRBV18 | TGTGCCAGCTCCCGTGAGGGACTATTCTACAATGAGCAGTTCTTC | CASSREGLFYNEQFF
TRBJ2-3 | few | - | TRBV7-6 | TGTGCCAGCAGCAAGGAGGCAGATACGCAGTATTTT | CASSKEADTQYF
TRBJ1-6 | - | TRBD1 | TRBV14 | TGTGCCAGCAGCCGAGAACAGGGGGCGAATTCACCCCTCCACTTT | CASSREQGANSPLHF
TRBJ2-1 | many | TRBD1 | TRBV7-2 | TGTGCCAGCAGCACGCGACAGGGCTTCTCCTACAATGAGCAGTTCTTC | CASSTRQGFSYNEQFF
TRBJ1-6 | few | - | TRBV5-8 | TGTGCCTCTCCCCGGAGCTCCTATAATTCACCCCTCCACTTT | CASPRSSYNSPLHF
TRBJ2-5 | many | - | TRBV7-2 | TGTGCCAGCAGCTCCCGCGGCCCGACCCAAGAGACCCAGTACTTC | CASSSRGPTQETQYF
TRBJ2-5 | - | - | TRBV20-1 | TGCAGTGCTAGAGATCGTGCGTGGGGTATAGCGGAGACCCAGTACTTC | CSARDRAWGIAETQYF
TRBJ1-3 | few | TRBD1 | TRBV7-9 | TGTGCCAGCAGCTTAGGGGACAGGGTTTTCGGAAACACCATATATTTT | CASSLGDRVFGNTIYF
TRBJ1-4 | - | - | TRBV28 | TGTGCCAGCAGTGTCCCGGCCCCTAATGAAAAACTGTTTTTT | CASSVPAPNEKLFF
TRBJ2-1 | - | TRBD2 | TRBV28 | TGTGTCAGCAGTTCGGGGGGGGGTTCCTACAATGAGCAGTTCTTC | CVSSSGGGSYNEQFF
TRBJ1-4 | few | - | TRBV28 | TGTGCCAGCAGATTTGGACAGACCTACGCGGGCAATGAAAAACTGTTTTTT | CASRFGQTYAGNEKLFF
TRBJ1-2 | many | - | TRBV7-2 | TGTGCCAGCAGCGCGGGACCCGGACCTTATGGCTACACCTTC | CASSAGPGPYGYTF
TRBJ1-4 | - | TRBD1 | TRBV7-6 | TGTGCCAGCAGCTTAGCGACAGGGGTTGCCGAAAAACTGTTTTTT | CASSLATGVAEKLFF
TRBJ1-5 | - | - | TRBV28 | TGTGCCAGCAGTTTATGGACGGATAGCAATCAGCCCCAGCATTTT | CASSLWTDSNQPQHF
TRBJ1-1 | few | - | TRBV6-2/TRBV6-3 | TGTGCCAGCAGTTTTTATTACAGGGCCTGGAACACTGAAGCTTTCTTT | CASSFYYRAWNTEAFF
TRBJ1-2 | many | - | TRBV7-2 | TGTGCCAGCAGCTTATTTTCAGGAGGTGGCCCAGCTAACTATGGCTACACCTTC | CASSLFSGGGPANYGYTF